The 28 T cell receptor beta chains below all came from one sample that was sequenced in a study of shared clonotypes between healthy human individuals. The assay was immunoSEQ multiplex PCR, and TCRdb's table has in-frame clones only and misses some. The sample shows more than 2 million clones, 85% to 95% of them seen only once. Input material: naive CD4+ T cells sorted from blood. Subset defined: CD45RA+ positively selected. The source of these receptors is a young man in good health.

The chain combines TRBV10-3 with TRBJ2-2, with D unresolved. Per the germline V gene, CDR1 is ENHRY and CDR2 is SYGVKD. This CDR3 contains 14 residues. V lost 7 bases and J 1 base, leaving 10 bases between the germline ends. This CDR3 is CAITTDQNTGELFF. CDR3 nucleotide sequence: TGTGCCATCACCACAGACCAGAACACCGGGGAGCTGTTTTTT.

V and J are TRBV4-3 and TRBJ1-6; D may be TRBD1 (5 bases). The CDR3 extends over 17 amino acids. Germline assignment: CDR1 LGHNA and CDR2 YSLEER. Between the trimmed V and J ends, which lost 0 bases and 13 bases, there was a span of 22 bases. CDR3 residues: CASSQETGSGPGGPLHF. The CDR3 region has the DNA TGCGCCAGCAGCCAAGAAACGGGATCGGGGCCCGGTGGCCCCCTCCACTTT.

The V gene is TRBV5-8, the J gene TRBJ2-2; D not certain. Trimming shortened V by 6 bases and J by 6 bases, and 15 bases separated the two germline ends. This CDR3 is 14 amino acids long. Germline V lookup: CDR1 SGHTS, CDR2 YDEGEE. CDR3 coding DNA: TGTGCCAGCACCAAGGATGCGATACCCGGGGAGCTGTTTTTT. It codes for CASTKDAIPGELFF.

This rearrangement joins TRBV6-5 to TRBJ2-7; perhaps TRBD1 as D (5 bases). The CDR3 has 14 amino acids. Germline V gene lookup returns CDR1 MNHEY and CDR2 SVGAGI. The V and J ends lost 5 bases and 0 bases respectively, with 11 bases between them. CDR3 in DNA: TGTGCCAGCAGTGAGGACACGAGCTCCTACGAGCAGTACTTC. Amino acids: CASSEDTSSYEQYF.

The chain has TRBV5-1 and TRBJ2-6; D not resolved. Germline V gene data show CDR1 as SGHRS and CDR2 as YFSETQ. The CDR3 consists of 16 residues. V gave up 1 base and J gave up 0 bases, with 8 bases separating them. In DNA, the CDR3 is TGCGCCAGCAGCTTGAATGAGGACTCTGGGGCCAACGTCCTGACTTTC. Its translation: CASSLNEDSGANVLTF.

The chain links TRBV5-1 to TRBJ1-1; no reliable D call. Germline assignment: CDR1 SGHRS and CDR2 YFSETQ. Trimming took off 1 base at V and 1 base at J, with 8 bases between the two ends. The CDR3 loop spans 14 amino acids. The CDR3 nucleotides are TGCGCCAGCAGCTTGAAGGCAGCGAACACTGAAGCTTTCTTT. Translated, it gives CASSLKAANTEAFF.

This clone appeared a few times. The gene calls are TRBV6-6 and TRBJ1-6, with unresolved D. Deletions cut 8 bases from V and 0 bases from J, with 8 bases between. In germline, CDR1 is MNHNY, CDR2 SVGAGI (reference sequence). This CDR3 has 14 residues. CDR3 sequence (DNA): TGTGCCAGCTTCGGCAGCTCCTATAATTCACCCCTCCACTTT. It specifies CASFGSSYNSPLHF.

The CDR3 DNA sequence: TGTGCCGAACCCGTAGGGGTAAAGGGTGGCTACACCTTC. The encoded protein is CAEPVGVKGGYTF. The rearrangement links TRBV2 to TRBJ1-2; D possibly corresponds to TRBD1 (5 bases). The V end lost 11 bases, the J end lost 7 bases, and 20 bases lay between the germline ends. Looked up from germline, CDR1 is SNHLY and CDR2 is FYNNEI. CDR3 length equals 13 residues.

The CDR3 region has the DNA TGTGCCAGCAGCGAACAGGGGCGGAGGACTGAAGCTTTCTTT. Its protein product is CASSEQGRRTEAFF. The chain combines TRBV25-1 with TRBJ1-1; TRBD1 agrees at 7 bases. V was clipped by 6 bases and J by 5 bases; unmatched bases: 9. The germline V gene encodes CDR1 MGHDK and CDR2 SYGVNS. This CDR3 comprises 14 residues.

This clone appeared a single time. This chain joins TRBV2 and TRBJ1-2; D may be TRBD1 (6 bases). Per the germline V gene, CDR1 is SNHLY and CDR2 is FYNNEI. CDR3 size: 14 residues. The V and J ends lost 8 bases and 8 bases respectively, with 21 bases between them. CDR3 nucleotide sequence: TGTGCCAGCCTGCTGGAGGACAGAAGTCACGGCTACACCTTC. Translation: CASLLEDRSHGYTF.

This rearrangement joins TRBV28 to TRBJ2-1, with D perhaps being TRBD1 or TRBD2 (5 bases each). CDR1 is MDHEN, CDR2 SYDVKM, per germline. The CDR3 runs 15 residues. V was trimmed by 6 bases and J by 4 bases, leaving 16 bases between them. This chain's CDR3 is CASRLGEREYNEQFF. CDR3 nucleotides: TGTGCCAGCAGATTGGGGGAGAGGGAATACAATGAGCAGTTCTTC.

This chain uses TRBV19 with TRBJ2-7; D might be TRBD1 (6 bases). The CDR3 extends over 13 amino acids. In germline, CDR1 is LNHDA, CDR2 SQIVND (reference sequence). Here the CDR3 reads CTRWGPDGSGQYF. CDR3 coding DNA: TGTACGCGGTGGGGGCCCGATGGTTCCGGGCAGTACTTC. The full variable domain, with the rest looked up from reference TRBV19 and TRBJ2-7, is DGGITQSPKYLFRKEGQNVTLSCEQNLNHDAMYWYRQDPGQGLRLIYYSQIVNDFQKGDIAEGYSVSREKKESFPLTVTSAQKNPTAFYLCTRWGPDGSGQYFGPGTRLTVT.

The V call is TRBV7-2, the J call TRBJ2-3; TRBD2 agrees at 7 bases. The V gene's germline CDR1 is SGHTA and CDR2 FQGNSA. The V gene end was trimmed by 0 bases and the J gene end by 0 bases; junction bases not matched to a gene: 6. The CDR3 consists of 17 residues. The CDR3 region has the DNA TGTGCCAGCAGCTTAGCGGGGGGGGTATCTAGCACAGATACGCAGTATTTT. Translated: CASSLAGGVSSTDTQYF. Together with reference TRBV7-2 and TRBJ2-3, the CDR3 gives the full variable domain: GAGVSQSPSNKVTEKGKDVELRCDPISGHTALYWYRQSLGQGLEFLIYFQGNSAPDKSGLPSDRFSAERTGGSVSTLTIQRTQQEDSAVYLCASSLAGGVSSTDTQYFGPGTRLTVL.

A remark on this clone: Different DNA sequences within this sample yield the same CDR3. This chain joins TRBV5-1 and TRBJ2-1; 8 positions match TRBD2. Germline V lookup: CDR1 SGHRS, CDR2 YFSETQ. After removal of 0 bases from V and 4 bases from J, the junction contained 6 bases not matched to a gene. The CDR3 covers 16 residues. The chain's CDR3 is CASSLAASGSYNEQFF. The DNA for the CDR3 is TGCGCCAGCAGCTTGGCGGCTAGCGGGTCATACAATGAGCAGTTCTTC. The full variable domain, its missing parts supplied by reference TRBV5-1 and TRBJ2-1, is KAGVTQTPRYLIKTRGQQVTLSCSPISGHRSVSWYQQTPGQGLQFLFEYFSETQRNKGNFPGRFSGRQFSNSRSEMNVSTLELGDSALYLCASSLAASGSYNEQFFGPGTRLTVL.

The CDR3 here is CAIRREGNTGELFF. As DNA, the CDR3 is TGCGCCATCAGACGAGAGGGTAACACCGGGGAGCTGTTTTTT. The rearrangement uses TRBV5-1 and TRBJ2-2, with D maybe TRBD2 (5 bases). V shed 9 bases and J shed 2 bases, with 14 bases lying between them. CDR1 is SGHRS and CDR2 is YFSETQ in the germline V gene. The length of the CDR3 is 14 residues.

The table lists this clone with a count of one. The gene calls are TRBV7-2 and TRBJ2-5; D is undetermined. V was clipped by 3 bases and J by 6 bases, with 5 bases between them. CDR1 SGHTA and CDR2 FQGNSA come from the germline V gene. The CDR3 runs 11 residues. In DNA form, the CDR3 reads TGTGCCAGCAGCTTCGGCCAGACCCAGTACTTC. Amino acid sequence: CASSFGQTQYF.

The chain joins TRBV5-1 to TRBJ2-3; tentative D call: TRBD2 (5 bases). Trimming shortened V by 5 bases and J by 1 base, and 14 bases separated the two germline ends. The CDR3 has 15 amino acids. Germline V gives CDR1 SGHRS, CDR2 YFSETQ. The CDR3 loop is CASRVLGVRTDTQYF. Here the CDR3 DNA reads TGCGCCAGCAGAGTGTTGGGAGTCCGCACAGATACGCAGTATTTT.

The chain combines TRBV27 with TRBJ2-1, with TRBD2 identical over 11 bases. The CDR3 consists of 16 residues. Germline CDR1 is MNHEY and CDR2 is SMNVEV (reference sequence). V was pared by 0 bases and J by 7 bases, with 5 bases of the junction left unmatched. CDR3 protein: CASSLSLAGGLNEQFF. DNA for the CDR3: TGTGCCAGCAGTTTATCGCTAGCGGGAGGACTAAATGAGCAGTTCTTC.

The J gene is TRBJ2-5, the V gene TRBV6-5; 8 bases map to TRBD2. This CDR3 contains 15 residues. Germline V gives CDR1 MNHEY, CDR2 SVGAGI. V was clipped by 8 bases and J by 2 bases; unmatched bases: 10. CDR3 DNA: TGTGCCAGCTCTACCCTAGCGGGTCCACAAGAGACCCAGTACTTC. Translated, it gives CASSTLAGPQETQYF.

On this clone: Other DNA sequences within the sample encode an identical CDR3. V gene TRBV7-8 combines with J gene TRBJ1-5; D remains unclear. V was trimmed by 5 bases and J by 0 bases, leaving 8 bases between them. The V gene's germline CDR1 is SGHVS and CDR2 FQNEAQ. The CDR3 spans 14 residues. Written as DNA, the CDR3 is TGTGCCAGCAGCCTGGATTATAGCAATCAGCCCCAGCATTTT. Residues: CASSLDYSNQPQHF. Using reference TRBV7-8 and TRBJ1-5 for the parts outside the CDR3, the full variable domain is GAGVSQSPRYKVAKRGQDVALRCDPISGHVSLFWYQQALGQGPEFLTYFQNEAQLDKSGLPSDRFFAERPEGSVSTLKIQRTQQEDSAVYLCASSLDYSNQPQHFGDGTRLSIL.

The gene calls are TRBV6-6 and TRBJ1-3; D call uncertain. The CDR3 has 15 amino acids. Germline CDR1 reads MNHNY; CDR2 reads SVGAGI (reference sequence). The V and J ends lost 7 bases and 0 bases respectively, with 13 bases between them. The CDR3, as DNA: TGTGCCAGCATTTTTGGCGCGTCCTCTGGAAACACCATATATTTT. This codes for CASIFGASSGNTIYF.

CDR3 protein: CASSFSGTSGTHRHTGELFF. CDR3 nucleotide sequence: TGTGCCAGCAGCTTTTCCGGGACTAGCGGGACCCATCGTCACACCGGGGAGCTGTTTTTT. The genes are TRBV5-4 and TRBJ2-2, with TRBD2 identical over 13 bases. V shed 2 bases and J 3 bases; nucleotides not matched to a gene: 13. The CDR3 runs to 20 residues. Per germline, CDR1 SGHNT and CDR2 YYREEE (reference sequence).

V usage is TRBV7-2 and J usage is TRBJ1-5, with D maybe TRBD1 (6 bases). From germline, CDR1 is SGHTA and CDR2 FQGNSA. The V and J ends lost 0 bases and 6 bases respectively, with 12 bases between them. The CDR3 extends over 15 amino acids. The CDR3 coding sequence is TGTGCCAGCAGCTTAGCTGGGGGGGCGCCTCAGCCCCAGCATTTT. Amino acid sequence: CASSLAGGAPQPQHF.

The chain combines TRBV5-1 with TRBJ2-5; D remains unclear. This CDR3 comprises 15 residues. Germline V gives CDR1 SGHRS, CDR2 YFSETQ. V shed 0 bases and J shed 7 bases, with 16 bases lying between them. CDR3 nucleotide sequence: TGCGCCAGCAGCTTGGCGGACGGTGACTTTGGGACCCAGTACTTC. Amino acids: CASSLADGDFGTQYF.

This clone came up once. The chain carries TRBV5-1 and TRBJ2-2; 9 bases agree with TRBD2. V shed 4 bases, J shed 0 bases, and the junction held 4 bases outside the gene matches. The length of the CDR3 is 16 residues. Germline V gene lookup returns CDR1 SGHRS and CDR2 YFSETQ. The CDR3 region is CASSPGLATNTGELFF. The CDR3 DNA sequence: TGCGCCAGCAGCCCCGGACTAGCGACGAACACCGGGGAGCTGTTTTTT.

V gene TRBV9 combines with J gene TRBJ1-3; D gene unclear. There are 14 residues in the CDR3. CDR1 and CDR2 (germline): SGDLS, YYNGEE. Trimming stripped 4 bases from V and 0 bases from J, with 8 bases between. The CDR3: CASSPPSSGNTIYF. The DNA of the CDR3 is TGTGCCAGCAGCCCGCCCAGCTCTGGAAACACCATATATTTT.

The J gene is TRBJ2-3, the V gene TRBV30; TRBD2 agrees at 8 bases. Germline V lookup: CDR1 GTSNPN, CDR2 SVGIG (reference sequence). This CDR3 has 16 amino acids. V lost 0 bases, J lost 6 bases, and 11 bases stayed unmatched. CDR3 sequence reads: CAWSVRVRGVLDTQYF. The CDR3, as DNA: TGTGCCTGGAGTGTACGGGTGCGGGGGGTTTTGGATACGCAGTATTTT.

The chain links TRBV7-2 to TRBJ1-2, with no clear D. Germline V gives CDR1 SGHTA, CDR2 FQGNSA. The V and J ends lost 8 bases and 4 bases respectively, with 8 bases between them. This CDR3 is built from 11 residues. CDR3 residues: CASGGGYGYTF. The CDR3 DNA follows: TGTGCCAGCGGCGGTGGCTATGGCTACACCTTC.